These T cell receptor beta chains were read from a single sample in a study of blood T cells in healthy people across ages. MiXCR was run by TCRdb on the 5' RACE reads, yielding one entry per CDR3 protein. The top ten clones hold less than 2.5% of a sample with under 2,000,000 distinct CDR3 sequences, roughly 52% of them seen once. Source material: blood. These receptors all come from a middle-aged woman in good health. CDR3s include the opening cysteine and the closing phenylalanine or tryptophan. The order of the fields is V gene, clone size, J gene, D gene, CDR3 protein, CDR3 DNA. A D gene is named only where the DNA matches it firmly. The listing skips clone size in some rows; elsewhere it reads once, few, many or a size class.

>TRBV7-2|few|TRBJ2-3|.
CASSFWDLDTDTQYF
TGTGCCAGCAGCTTTTGGGACCTAGACACAGATACGCAGTATTTT
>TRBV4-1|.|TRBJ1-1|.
CASSPPQAHTEAFF
TGCGCCAGCAGCCCCCCCCAAGCCCACACTGAAGCTTTCTTT
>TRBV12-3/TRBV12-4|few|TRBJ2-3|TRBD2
CASSSLAGGRGTQYF
TGTGCCAGCAGCTCCCTAGCGGGGGGGCGGGGTACGCAGTATTTT
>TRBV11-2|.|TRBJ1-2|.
CASSSQIVEAGAGYTF
TGTGCCAGCAGCTCCCAAATTGTCGAGGCAGGCGCTGGCTACACCTTC
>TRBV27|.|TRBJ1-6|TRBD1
CASSPGLKTGGSYNSPLHF
TGTGCCAGCAGTCCAGGGTTAAAGACAGGGGGCTCCTATAATTCACCCCTCCACTTT
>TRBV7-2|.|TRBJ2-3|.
CASRIPPGDTQYF
TGTGCCAGCAGGATCCCCCCAGGCGATACGCAGTATTTT
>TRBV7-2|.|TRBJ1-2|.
CASGREGYGYTF
TGTGCCAGCGGCAGGGAGGGTTATGGCTACACCTTC
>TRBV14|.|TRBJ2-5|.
CASSQVWGAGETQYF
TGTGCCAGCAGCCAAGTATGGGGGGCCGGGGAGACCCAGTACTTC
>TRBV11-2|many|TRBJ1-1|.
CASSFGGNTEAFF
TGTGCCAGCAGCTTCGGGGGGAACACTGAAGCTTTCTTT
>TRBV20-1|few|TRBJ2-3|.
CSARLSSFTDTQYF
TGCAGTGCTAGGTTATCTAGCTTCACAGATACGCAGTATTTT
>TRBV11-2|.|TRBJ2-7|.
CASSLVGAYPYEQYF
TGTGCCAGCAGCTTAGTGGGCGCGTATCCTTACGAGCAGTACTTC
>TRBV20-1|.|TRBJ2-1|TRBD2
CSASIRVAGVIYNEQFF
TGCAGTGCTAGCATCCGCGTAGCGGGAGTCATATACAATGAGCAGTTCTTC
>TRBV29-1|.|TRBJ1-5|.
CSAYGDAEDQPQHF
TGCAGCGCTTATGGGGACGCGGAAGATCAGCCCCAGCATTTT
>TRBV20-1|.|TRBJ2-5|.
CSFRGGGYQETQYF
TGCAGTTTTAGAGGAGGAGGATACCAAGAGACCCAGTACTTC
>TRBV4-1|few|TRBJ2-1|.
CASSQESGPRREQFF
TGCGCCAGCAGCCAAGAGTCGGGTCCCCGACGTGAGCAGTTCTTC
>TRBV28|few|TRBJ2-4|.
CASSFGGSLAKNIQYF
TGTGCCAGCAGTTTTGGGGGGAGTTTAGCCAAAAACATTCAGTACTTC
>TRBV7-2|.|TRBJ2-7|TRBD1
CASSATGQGREQYF
TGTGCCAGCAGCGCGACGGGACAGGGCCGCGAGCAGTACTTC
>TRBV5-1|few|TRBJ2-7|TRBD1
CASSATLGTGGTEQYF
TGCGCCAGCAGCGCAACCCTCGGGACAGGGGGGACCGAGCAGTACTTC
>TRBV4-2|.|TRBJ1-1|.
CASSQPRGTDTEAFF
TGTGCCAGCAGCCAACCCCGGGGGACGGACACTGAAGCTTTCTTT
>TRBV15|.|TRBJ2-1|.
CATSRGLKDEQFF
TGTGCCACCAGCAGAGGGCTAAAAGATGAGCAGTTCTTC
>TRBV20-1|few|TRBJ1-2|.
CSATNDGDNYGYTF
TGCAGTGCTACCAATGACGGAGACAACTATGGCTACACCTTC
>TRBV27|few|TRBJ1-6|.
CASSSRPGTGSPLHF
TGTGCCAGCAGTTCACGTCCGGGTACGGGATCACCCCTCCACTTT
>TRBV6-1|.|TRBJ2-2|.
CASLGPSYTGELFF
TGTGCCAGTTTGGGACCGTCGTACACCGGGGAGCTGTTTTTT
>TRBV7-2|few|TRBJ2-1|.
CASSLFGEGRAEQFF
TGTGCCAGCAGCTTATTTGGGGAAGGGCGGGCGGAGCAGTTCTTC
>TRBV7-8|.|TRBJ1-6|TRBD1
CASRLGDRGYPLHF
TGTGCCAGCAGACTGGGGGACAGGGGGTACCCCCTCCACTTT
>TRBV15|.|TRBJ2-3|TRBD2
CATIGLAGTDTQYF
TGTGCCACCATCGGACTAGCTGGCACAGATACGCAGTATTTT
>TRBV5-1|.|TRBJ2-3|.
CASNQGNTDTQYF
TGCGCCAGCAACCAGGGGAACACAGATACGCAGTATTTT
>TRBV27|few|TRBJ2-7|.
CASSPTPSSYEQYF
TGTGCCAGCAGTCCGACGCCCAGCTCCTACGAGCAGTACTTC
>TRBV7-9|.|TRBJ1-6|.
CASSPVFSDSPLHF
TGTGCCAGCAGCCCCGTTTTCTCGGATTCACCCCTCCACTTT
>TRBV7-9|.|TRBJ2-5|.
CASSPPGSGDQETQYF
TGTGCCAGCAGCCCCCCCGGTAGCGGAGACCAAGAGACCCAGTACTTC
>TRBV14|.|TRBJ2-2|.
CASSTRGPGYKQNTGELFF
TGTGCCAGCAGCACTCGGGGCCCGGGCTACAAGCAGAACACCGGGGAGCTGTTTTTT
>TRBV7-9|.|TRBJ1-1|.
CASSPGHPGTEAFF
TGTGCCAGCAGCCCCGGACACCCGGGGACTGAAGCTTTCTTT
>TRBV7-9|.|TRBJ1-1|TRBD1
CASSTTRQGRITEAFF
TGTGCCAGCAGCACAACTCGACAGGGGCGGATCACTGAAGCTTTCTTT
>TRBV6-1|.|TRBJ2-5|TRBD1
CASSLQTGTAMYQETQYF
TGTGCCAGCAGTCTGCAAACCGGGACAGCGATGTACCAAGAGACCCAGTACTTC
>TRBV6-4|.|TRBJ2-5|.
CASSDSRLAKGETQYF
TGTGCCAGCAGTGACTCAAGGCTAGCGAAAGGAGAGACCCAGTACTTC
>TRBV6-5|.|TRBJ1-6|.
CASSSPGSSYNSPLHF
TGTGCCAGCAGTTCCCCCGGGAGCTCCTATAATTCACCCCTCCACTTT
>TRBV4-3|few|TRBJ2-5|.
CASSQDVGVGTQYF
TGCGCCAGCAGCCAAGATGTGGGGGTTGGGACCCAGTACTTC
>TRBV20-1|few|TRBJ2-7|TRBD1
CSARDFRGQISYEQYF
TGCAGTGCTAGAGATTTTAGGGGACAGATTTCCTACGAGCAGTACTTC
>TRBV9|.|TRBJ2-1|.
CASSVAPGGLSNEQFF
TGTGCCAGCAGCGTAGCTCCGGGGGGCCTGAGCAATGAGCAGTTCTTC
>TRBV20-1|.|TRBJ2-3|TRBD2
CSAVGLAGITDTQYF
TGCAGTGCTGTGGGACTAGCGGGGATCACAGATACGCAGTATTTT